The 6 T cell receptor beta chains below all came from one sample that was sequenced in a study of memory CD4+ T cells and cytomegalovirus serostatus. Single viable CD3+CD4+CD8-CD45RO+ cells were sorted as the memory CD4+ T cells. TCRdb keeps only in-frame clones here, not all; method: immunoSEQ multiplex PCR. This sample carries around 45,000 clones, 76% of them seen once, and the ten largest clones take 1.9%. Sequencing input: memory CD4+ T cells from blood. The receptor source for this set is an adult in good health and CMV-seronegative.

The gene calls are TRBV5-1 and TRBJ2-1; D possibly corresponds to TRBD2 (7 bases). CDR1 and CDR2 (germline): SGHRS, YFSETQ. V dropped 1 base and J dropped 2 bases, with 13 bases sitting between them. The CDR3 is made up of 16 amino acids. The CDR3 reads CASSLSPGGPYNEQFF. Here the CDR3 DNA reads TGCGCCAGCAGCTTGAGTCCGGGGGGCCCCTACAATGAGCAGTTCTTC.

The chain combines TRBV2 with TRBJ1-2; 7 bases map to TRBD1. With V trimmed by 3 bases and J by 2 bases, 9 bases remained unmatched. CDR1 is SNHLY, CDR2 FYNNEI, per germline. This CDR3 spans 16 amino acids. As DNA, the CDR3 is TGTGCCAGCAGTGATCTAGGGGGCTCTTCCAACTATGGCTACACCTTC. This gives the protein CASSDLGGSSNYGYTF.

The chain joins TRBV6-4 to TRBJ2-3; perhaps TRBD2 as D (5 bases). V shed 4 bases and J shed 0 bases, with 17 bases lying between them. Germline CDR1 and CDR2: MRHNA and SNTAGT. This CDR3 is built from 17 residues. The DNA for the CDR3 is TGTGCCAGCAGTGCCGGGGTCATGCGGTCTAGCACAGATACGCAGTATTTT. Its protein product is CASSAGVMRSSTDTQYF.

This chain links TRBV4-2 with TRBJ1-5; D is ambiguous. The V end lost 0 bases, the J end lost 3 bases, and 15 bases lay between the germline ends. In germline, CDR1 is LGHNA, CDR2 YNFKEQ. The CDR3 is made up of 17 amino acids. CDR3 sequence reads: CASSQEYLVSYNQPQHF. The CDR3 coding sequence is TGTGCCAGCAGCCAAGAATACCTGGTCTCATACAATCAGCCCCAGCATTTT.

This clone was observed once. The genes are TRBV2 and TRBJ1-2; 7 bases agree with TRBD1. CDR3 length: 14 residues. With V trimmed by 8 bases and J by 3 bases, 9 bases remained unmatched. Per germline, CDR1 SNHLY and CDR2 FYNNEI. CDR3: CASRGDRDYYGYTF. CDR3 bases: TGTGCCAGCCGAGGTGACAGGGATTACTATGGCTACACCTTC.

This rearrangement joins TRBV15 to TRBJ2-1, with TRBD1 matching over 8 bases. Looked up from germline, CDR1 is LNHNV and CDR2 is YYDKDF (reference sequence). V lost 4 bases to trimming and J lost 9 bases; unmatched junction nucleotides: 5. This CDR3 has 13 residues. Here the CDR3 reads CATSTGGTGEQFF. Here the CDR3 DNA reads TGTGCCACCAGCACAGGGGGCACGGGTGAGCAGTTCTTC.